This T cell receptor beta chain derives from a study of cytomegalovirus exposure and HLA in healthy donors. The table came from immunoSEQ multiplex PCR; TCRdb's copy has only in-frame clones and leaves some out. The sample yields about 56,000 clones, 85% to 95% seen once. The CDR3 totals 18 residues. V lost 6 bases to trimming and J lost 2 bases, with 24 bases between them. Germline-derived CDR1 and CDR2 are SNHLY and FYNNEI. This receptor was taken from a man aged 18 to 29 in good health and CMV-seronegative. The sample comprised PBMCs. The V call is TRBV2, the J call TRBJ2-3, with D possibly matching TRBD1 (6 bases). CDR3 sequence (DNA): TGTGCCAGCAGGATTACAGGGTCGGCGAATCCCTACACAGATACGCAGTATTTT. Protein sequence: CASRITGSANPYTDTQYF.